The 32 T cell receptor beta chains presented below share a single source sample, sequenced in a study of vaccination effects on CD4 cells after COVID-19. Scientists isolated CD4+ T cells after a roughly nine-day culture period ended. These receptors' antigens are unknown. Sequencing was performed with immunoSEQ multiplex PCR; in TCRdb, only in-frame clones are kept and a portion is missing. The table shows fewer than 75,000 clones, with around 77% occurring only once. The material was CD4+ T cells from PBMCs cultured without peptide, obtained before COVID-19 vaccination. These receptors came from a human donor who received a COVID-19 vaccine.

This clone turned up a few times. The chain couples TRBV18 to TRBJ2-1; D gene unclear. V gave up 6 bases and J gave up 8 bases, with 8 bases separating them. This CDR3 has 11 residues. CDR1 is KGHSH, CDR2 LQKENI, per germline. The CDR3 nucleotides read TGTGCCAGCTCTCCCATTGATGAGCAGTTCTTC. Protein: CASSPIDEQFF.

The rearrangement links TRBV7-8 to TRBJ2-5; no firm D call. Looked up from germline, CDR1 is SGHVS and CDR2 is FQNEAQ. With 0 bases removed from V and 7 bases from J, the gap between germline ends came to 12 bases. This CDR3 region has 14 residues. CDR3 DNA sequence: TGTGCCAGCAGCTTAGCGCTCGGGCGTCCGACCCAGTACTTC. Amino acid sequence: CASSLALGRPTQYF.

The J gene is TRBJ1-2, the V gene TRBV24-1; D call uncertain. Germline CDR1 is KGHDR and CDR2 is SFDVKD. This CDR3 is built from 14 residues. V was trimmed by 4 bases and J by 2 bases, leaving 10 bases between them. CDR3 nucleotide sequence: TGTGCCACCAGTGAGGAAGACGGAAACTATGGCTACACCTTC. The encoded protein is CATSEEDGNYGYTF.

DNA for the CDR3: TGTGCCAGCAGTGTACGGGACTACCGAATCACAGATACGCAGTATTTT. This gives the protein CASSVRDYRITDTQYF. The chain joins TRBV6-1 to TRBJ2-3, with 7 bases lining up with TRBD2. The V segment lost 4 bases and the J segment 2 bases; nucleotides outside the gene matches: 9. The germline gives CDR1 MNHNS, CDR2 SASEGT. The CDR3 contains 16 residues.

The chain combines TRBV7-3 with TRBJ2-3; D remains ambiguous. CDR1 and CDR2 (germline): SGHTA, FQGTGA. The V end lost 3 bases, the J end lost 0 bases, and 25 bases lay between the germline ends. The CDR3 has 20 amino acids. As DNA, the CDR3 is TGTGCCAGCAGCTTTGATCGGATCCGCCCTCCGACCCCTAGCACAGATACGCAGTATTTT. Translation: CASSFDRIRPPTPSTDTQYF.

This clone has only a few counts. The chain employs TRBV12-1 and TRBJ1-1. TRBV12-1 corresponds to a pseudogene. This CDR3 has 16 amino acids. The CDR3 reads CASSFLNQGVDTEAFF. The CDR3 nucleotides read TGTGCCAGCAGCTTCCTCAACCAGGGAGTCGACACTGAAGCTTTCTTT.

This sequence joins TRBV6-5 and TRBJ1-6; tentatively, D is TRBD1 (5 bases). Deletions cut 6 bases from V and 9 bases from J, with 12 bases between. The CDR3 is made up of 13 amino acids. The germline V gene encodes CDR1 MNHEY and CDR2 SVGAGI. This chain's CDR3 is CASRDNEGSPLHF. In nucleotides, the CDR3 is TGTGCCAGCAGGGACAATGAAGGTTCACCCCTCCACTTT.

The chain employs TRBV30 and TRBJ2-4; 8 nucleotides agree with TRBD2. The CDR3 is 14 residues long. Germline V gene lookup returns CDR1 GTSNPN and CDR2 SVGIG (reference sequence). V gave up 4 bases and J gave up 7 bases; unmatched junction bases: 9. This CDR3 is CAWTRGGAWNIQYF. The DNA of the CDR3 is TGTGCCTGGACCCGGGGGGGGGCGTGGAACATTCAGTACTTC. Using reference TRBV30 and TRBJ2-4 for the parts outside the CDR3, the full variable domain is SQTIHQWPATLVQPVGSPLSLECTVEGTSNPNLYWYRQAAGRGLQLLFYSVGIGQISSEVPQNLSASRPQDRQFILSSKKLLLSDSGFYLCAWTRGGAWNIQYFGAGTRLSVL.

V and J are TRBV15 and TRBJ1-1; D gene unclear. V lost 0 bases and J 6 bases, leaving 11 bases between the germline ends. The CDR3 totals 14 residues. Germline V CDR1 and CDR2: LNHNV, YYDKDF (reference sequence). In nucleotides, the CDR3 is TGTGCCACCAGCAGAGATCGTGTCCGTTCTGAAGCTTTCTTT. Translated, it gives CATSRDRVRSEAFF.

The chain has TRBV5-1 and TRBJ2-3; 13 bases map to TRBD2. Trimming removed 4 bases from V and 1 base from J; junction bases left unmatched: 6. Germline V gives CDR1 SGHRS, CDR2 YFSETQ. The CDR3 runs to 17 residues. As DNA, the CDR3 is TGCGCCAGCAGCGCGGGACTAGCGGGGTTTGGCACAGATACGCAGTATTTT. Translation: CASSAGLAGFGTDTQYF.

This CDR3 is CASSFNSEAQFF. CDR3 coding DNA: TGCGCCAGCAGCTTCAACAGCGAGGCGCAGTTCTTC. The chain joins TRBV5-1 to TRBJ2-1; D remains unclear. V was trimmed by 2 bases and J by 12 bases, leaving 12 bases between them. The germline V gene encodes CDR1 SGHRS and CDR2 YFSETQ. The CDR3 loop spans 12 amino acids. The complete variable domain, with remaining parts taken from reference TRBV5-1 and TRBJ2-1, reads KAGVTQTPRYLIKTRGQQVTLSCSPISGHRSVSWYQQTPGQGLQFLFEYFSETQRNKGNFPGRFSGRQFSNSRSEMNVSTLELGDSALYLCASSFNSEAQFFGPGTRLTVL.

The chain has TRBV6-4 and TRBJ1-2; D not certain. The V and J ends lost 8 bases and 2 bases respectively, with 9 bases between them. The germline V gene encodes CDR1 MRHNA and CDR2 SNTAGT. This CDR3 is built from 12 residues. The CDR3 DNA sequence: TGTGCCAGCTCGACTGGAAACTATGGCTACACCTTC. It yields the protein CASSTGNYGYTF.

The V gene is TRBV7-3, the J gene TRBJ2-2; the D gene is possibly TRBD1 (6 bases). The V and J ends lost 4 bases and 0 bases respectively, with 9 bases between them. The length of the CDR3 is 15 residues. CDR1 SGHTA and CDR2 FQGTGA come from the germline V gene. The CDR3 loop reads CASSSGTPNTGELFF. The CDR3 region has the DNA TGTGCCAGCAGCTCCGGGACACCGAACACCGGGGAGCTGTTTTTT.

The J gene is TRBJ2-7, the V gene TRBV6-5; D is possibly TRBD1 or TRBD2 (5 bases each). The V and J ends lost 2 bases and 3 bases respectively, with 11 bases between them. The CDR3 is made up of 14 amino acids. The V gene's germline CDR1 is MNHEY and CDR2 SVGAGI. CDR3 sequence (DNA): TGTGCCAGCAGTTACCATCGGGACGGCTACGAGCAGTACGTC. This translates into CASSYHRDGYEQYV.

V usage is TRBV7-2 and J usage is TRBJ1-3; D might be TRBD1 (5 bases). CDR3 size: 15 residues. CDR1 is SGHTA and CDR2 is FQGNSA in the germline V gene. The V end was cut by 5 bases, the J end by 0 bases, with 11 bases between. CDR3 nucleotide sequence: TGTGCCAGCAGCCGGGGCGGGTCCTCTGGAAACACCATATATTTT. Residues: CASSRGGSSGNTIYF.

This clone was detected a few times. The DNA of the CDR3 is TGTGCCAGCTCACTGCGACAGGGGCCATTGAACACCGGGGAGCTGTTTTTT. Protein: CASSLRQGPLNTGELFF. The chain uses TRBV18 and TRBJ2-2; 8 nucleotides line up with TRBD1. With V trimmed by 4 bases and J by 1 base, 8 bases remained unmatched. This CDR3 has 17 amino acids. CDR1 KGHSH and CDR2 LQKENI come from the germline V gene. Drawing the rest from reference TRBV18 and TRBJ2-2, the complete variable domain is NAGVMQNPRHLVRRRGQEARLRCSPMKGHSHVYWYRQLPEEGLKFMVYLQKENIIDESGMPKERFSAEFPKEGPSILRIQQVVRGDSAAYFCASSLRQGPLNTGELFFGEGSRLTVL.

This clone was seen just once. The gene calls are TRBV19 and TRBJ2-5; weak D call: TRBD1 (6 bases). Germline CDR1 and CDR2: LNHDA and SQIVND (reference sequence). Trimming removed 7 bases at V and 5 bases at J, with 17 bases between. The CDR3 runs to 14 residues. CDR3 sequence: CASKRTASRETQYF. The CDR3 DNA follows: TGTGCCAGTAAAAGGACAGCCTCTAGGGAGACCCAGTACTTC.

This clone rates as medium-sized. The chain is built from TRBV6-2 or TRBV6-3 and TRBJ2-7; possibly TRBD1 for D (6 bases). This CDR3 region has 13 residues. Trimming shortened V by 6 bases and J by 3 bases, and 12 bases separated the two germline ends. Germline loops: CDR1 MNHEY, CDR2 SVGEGT. The CDR3 loop is CASSITGFYEQYV. CDR3 nucleotides: TGTGCCAGCAGCATAACAGGGTTCTACGAGCAGTACGTC.

The J gene is TRBJ1-6, the V gene TRBV20-1; perhaps TRBD1 as D (6 bases). Germline loops: CDR1 DFQATT, CDR2 SNEGSKA (reference sequence). The CDR3 totals 14 residues. V lost 3 bases to trimming and J lost 9 bases, with 15 bases between them. CDR3 protein: CSASEDRLGSPLHF. The CDR3 DNA is TGCAGTGCTAGTGAAGACAGGCTAGGTTCACCCCTCCACTTT.

The chain employs TRBV5-1 and TRBJ2-3; D is possibly TRBD2 (5 bases). This CDR3 is built from 14 residues. Germline assignment: CDR1 SGHRS and CDR2 YFSETQ. V lost 3 bases and J 2 bases, leaving 10 bases between the germline ends. CDR3 residues: CASSYGLVTDTQYF. The CDR3 DNA is TGCGCCAGCAGCTACGGACTTGTCACAGATACGCAGTATTTT.

The chain uses TRBV3-1 (or the pseudogene TRBV3-2) and TRBJ1-2, with 7 bases matching TRBD1. The CDR3 is 14 amino acids. The V gene's germline CDR1 is LGHDT and CDR2 YNNKEL (reference sequence). V lost 4 bases to trimming and J lost 4 bases; unmatched junction nucleotides: 6. CDR3 sequence reads: CASSLGGAGYGYTF. The CDR3 DNA reads TGTGCCAGCAGCCTAGGGGGCGCCGGCTATGGCTACACCTTC.

The V call is TRBV5-5, the J call TRBJ2-7; D gene ambiguous. The V end was cut by 1 base, the J end by 0 bases, with 5 bases between. The CDR3 has 13 amino acids. Looked up from germline, CDR1 is SGHKS and CDR2 is YYEKEE (reference sequence). CDR3 loop: CASSLQSSYEQYV. The CDR3, as DNA: TGTGCCAGCAGCTTGCAGAGCTCCTACGAGCAGTACGTC.

The table lists this clone with a count of one. The rearrangement joins TRBV19 to TRBJ1-2; possible D gene TRBD1, 5 bases. Germline lookup yields CDR1 LNHDA and CDR2 SQIVND (reference sequence). The CDR3 runs 14 residues. V was cut by 6 bases and J by 3 bases, with 14 bases left in between. CDR3 amino acids: CASRRGGDDYGYTF. As DNA, the CDR3 is TGTGCCAGTAGGCGCGGGGGGGACGACTATGGCTACACCTTC. The complete variable domain, with remaining parts taken from reference TRBV19 and TRBJ1-2, reads DGGITQSPKYLFRKEGQNVTLSCEQNLNHDAMYWYRQDPGQGLRLIYYSQIVNDFQKGDIAEGYSVSREKKESFPLTVTSAQKNPTAFYLCASRRGGDDYGYTFGSGTRLTVV.

The chain links TRBV18 to TRBJ2-7; 10 bases fit TRBD1. The J segment lost 7 bases and the V segment lost 3 bases, leaving 6 bases of the junction unmatched. From germline, CDR1 is KGHSH and CDR2 LQKENI. The CDR3 contains 14 residues. CDR3 sequence: CASSPKPGQGEQYV. The CDR3 region has the DNA TGTGCCAGCTCACCCAAACCGGGACAGGGGGAGCAGTACGTC.

The chain uses TRBV6-5 and TRBJ2-7; 8 bases map to TRBD1. The CDR3 consists of 12 residues. The V segment lost 7 bases and the J segment 4 bases; nucleotides outside the gene matches: 3. Germline values: CDR1 MNHEY, CDR2 SVGAGI. The CDR3: CASKTGVYEQYV. The CDR3 DNA is TGTGCCAGCAAGACAGGGGTTTACGAGCAGTACGTC.

The chain couples TRBV9 to TRBJ2-7; D perhaps matches TRBD2 (6 bases). CDR3 length: 14 residues. Germline V CDR1 and CDR2: SGDLS, YYNGEE. V was clipped by 3 bases and J by 7 bases, with 17 bases between them. CDR3 sequence (DNA): TGTGCCAGCAGCGAGACGCCGGAGGGCCCGGAGCAGTACGTC. Its protein is CASSETPEGPEQYV.

This chain links TRBV21-1 with TRBJ1-2; the table assigns TRBD1, which was not confirmed against the DNA. TRBV21-1 is tagged as a pseudogene. The CDR3 runs to 18 residues. The chain's CDR3 is CASSKAQCRGLCNYGYTF. The CDR3 nucleotides read TGTGCCAGCAGCAAAGCGCAGTGCAGGGGGCTATGTAACTATGGCTACACCTTC.

The CDR3 loop is CASSVNSPLDYGYTF. CDR3 DNA sequence: TGTGCCAGCAGCGTAAACAGTCCTTTGGACTATGGCTACACCTTC. V and J are TRBV9 and TRBJ1-2; D not resolved. Germline V gives CDR1 SGDLS, CDR2 YYNGEE. V lost 1 base and J 3 bases, leaving 13 bases between the germline ends. CDR3 length: 15 residues.

The CDR3: CASSYGQGYSPLHF. The CDR3 DNA reads TGCGCCAGCAGCTATGGACAGGGTTACTCACCCCTCCACTTT. The chain employs TRBV5-1 and TRBJ1-6; 8 bases line up with TRBD1. V shed 3 bases and J 10 bases; nucleotides not matched to a gene: 6. The CDR3 has 14 amino acids. Per the germline V gene, CDR1 is SGHRS and CDR2 is YFSETQ.

J is TRBJ2-1 and V is TRBV18; D gene unclear. CDR1 and CDR2 from the germline V gene are KGHSH and LQKENI. V was cut by 3 bases and J by 2 bases, with 8 bases left in between. CDR3 length: 14 residues. This chain's CDR3 is CASSPPAPYNEQFF. CDR3 bases: TGTGCCAGCTCACCCCCCGCACCCTACAATGAGCAGTTCTTC.

The table lists this clone with a few counts. The V call is TRBV24-1, the J call TRBJ2-2; D is uncertain. The germline gives CDR1 KGHDR, CDR2 SFDVKD. V lost 1 base, J lost 7 bases, and 6 bases lay in between. The CDR3 is 13 amino acids. CDR3 coding DNA: TGTGCCACCAGTGATTTTGGAGTCGGGGAGCTGTTTTTT. Protein sequence: CATSDFGVGELFF.

The rearrangement links TRBV6-6 to TRBJ1-2, with D unresolved. Looked up from germline, CDR1 is MNHNY and CDR2 is SVGAGI (reference sequence). This CDR3 is built from 15 residues. V was clipped by 4 bases and J by 0 bases, with 12 bases between them. CDR3: CASSSFSGANYGYTF. Here the CDR3 DNA reads TGTGCCAGCAGTTCTTTCTCGGGAGCTAACTATGGCTACACCTTC.